The rows below give T cell receptor beta chains drawn from one sample of a study of blood T cells in healthy people across ages. One entry per CDR3 protein results from TCRdb running MiXCR on the 5' RACE reads. The sample carries about 1.4 million distinct CDR3 sequences, almost 60% recorded once. Material for sequencing was blood. All receptors come from a man aged 18 to 30 in good health. CDR3s include the opening cysteine and the closing phenylalanine or tryptophan.

TRBV20-1 CSAQPTGTTEAFF
TRBV29-1 CSAGAETQYF
TRBV20-1 CSGLGQGDYGYTF
TRBV7-9 CASSFGRLTSNEQFF
TRBV6-2/TRBV6-3 CASRPIKGPGELFF
TRBV28 CASSPPRGTGSYEQYF
TRBV28 CATKTNDGVYGYTF
TRBV10-3 CAIAEARLAGEGGEQYF
TRBV7-9 CASSLGGLDVEQFF
TRBV2 CASKGDSANQPQHF
TRBV7-3 CASSFTRNTGELFF
TRBV24-1 CATSDPRDSNQETQYF
TRBV12-3/TRBV12-4 CASLADSYNEQFF
TRBV4-2 CASSQQTSSYEQYF
TRBV5-1 CASSLEGRRANEKLFF
TRBV5-8 CASSLVERVYGYTF
TRBV13 CVSSLVDRGENEQFF
TRBV4-3 CASSQAVFYEQYF
TRBV25-1 CASSDGRANTGELFF
TRBV2 CASSGTGITEAFF
TRBV7-2 CASGHNGGATYEQYF
TRBV11-2 CASSLVPGTNEQFF
TRBV6-4 CASSYVSGSTGELFF
TRBV6-5 CASSCQAAGESDTQYF
TRBV2 CASSGSRGASGEKLFF
TRBV7-8 CACSPYQETQYF
TRBV28 CASREQRNYGYTF
TRBV12-3/TRBV12-4 CASNPTGQGNRDEQFF
TRBV27 CASSFFDGSKGTQYF